Shown below are 5 T cell receptor beta chains from a single sample sequenced in a study of CD8+ T cells in alopecia areata. Treatment given: oral pan-JAK inhibitor, 5-10 mg twice daily. RNA extraction was followed by reverse transcription into cDNA, which acted as the sequencing template. Assay used: immunoSEQ multiplex PCR; TCRdb lists only in-frame clones, some missing. The data show 200,000 to 250,000 clones, about 50% seen once. The source was CD4+ T cells sorted from blood, collected at week 4, from a patient treated with tofacitinib. These TCRs come from a human donor with alopecia areata.

The chain carries TRBV29-1 and TRBJ2-4, with 8 bases that match TRBD1. The CDR3 contains 13 residues. Germline CDR1 is SQVTM and CDR2 is ANQGSEA. J lost 8 bases, V lost 6 bases, and 9 bases had no gene match. CDR3 nucleotides: TGCAGCGTCCCCGGGGCAGGGGGCTACATTCAGTACTTC. Its translation is CSVPGAGGYIQYF.

The chain joins TRBV5-6 to TRBJ2-5, with a tentative D call TRBD2 (5 bases). Germline CDR1 is SGHDT and CDR2 is YYEEEE. The CDR3 totals 16 residues. The V and J ends lost 1 base and 3 bases respectively, with 16 bases between them. CDR3 sequence (DNA): TGTGCCAGCAGCTTGTTTAGCGCGGCAAATAAAGAGACCCAGTACTTC. Protein sequence: CASSLFSAANKETQYF.

This chain links TRBV25-1 with TRBJ2-1, with D perhaps TRBD1 (5 bases). This CDR3 is built from 13 residues. Germline V gene data show CDR1 as MGHDK and CDR2 as SYGVNS. Trimming took 3 bases from V and 6 from J, leaving 9 bases between them. The CDR3 nucleotides are TGTGCCAGCAGTGACAGGGAATTCAATGAGCAGTTCTTC. Its protein product is CASSDREFNEQFF. Full variable domain (outside the CDR3, taken from reference TRBV25-1 and TRBJ2-1): EADIYQTPRYLVIGTGKKITLECSQTMGHDKMYWYQQDPGMELHLIHYSYGVNSTEKGDLSSESTVSRIRTEHFPLTLESARPSHTSQYLCASSDREFNEQFFGPGTRLTVL.

This clone has a single count. The chain combines TRBV15 with TRBJ1-2; D remains unclear. Per germline, CDR1 LNHNV and CDR2 YYDKDF (reference sequence). Trimming removed 1 base from V and 5 bases from J, with 5 bases in between. The CDR3 has 12 residues. The DNA for the CDR3 is TGTGCCACCAGCAGAGTTACGTATGGCTACACCTTC. Translation: CATSRVTYGYTF.

The rearrangement uses TRBV7-2 and TRBJ2-1; a weak D match, TRBD2 (5 bases). The CDR3 has 13 amino acids. V dropped 5 bases and J dropped 7 bases, with 12 bases sitting between them. Per germline, CDR1 SGHTA and CDR2 FQGNSA. The CDR3 is CASSPGRSNEQFF. CDR3 DNA: TGTGCCAGCAGCCCGGGGAGATCGAATGAGCAGTTCTTC.